The clone carrying this T cell receptor beta chain was seen more than once but under ten times. This specimen belongs to a study of blood T cell repertoires in COVID-19. Across the whole study: PBMCs, B-cell-depleted T cells, or T cells were the source of the cDNA or gDNA that made up the material.

TCRdb's copy holds only in-frame clones and misses some; the assay was immunoSEQ multiplex PCR. The top ten clones hold just over 0.7% of a sample with hundreds of thousands of clones, 88% of them seen once. CDR1 is MNHEY and CDR2 is SMNVEV in the germline V gene (reference sequence). V lost 5 bases and J lost 2; bases outside the gene matches: 8. The CDR3 runs 16 residues. This chain joins TRBV27 and TRBJ2-5, with 10 nucleotides matching TRBD2. The receptor was derived from a man aged 40-55 years with acute or convalescent COVID-19. The specimen was peripheral blood. Written as DNA, the CDR3 is TGTGCCAGCAGTCCAGGACTAGCGGACCTTCAAGAGACCCAGTACTTC. This codes for CASSPGLADLQETQYF.